These 2 T cell receptor beta chains were sequenced from one sample in a study of blood T cell repertoires in COVID-19. Profiling relied on immunoSEQ multiplex PCR, and the TCRdb table lists in-frame clones only, not all of them. The sample lists roughly 60,000 clones, roughly 87% occurring once. Sequences were obtained from peripheral blood. The receptors come from a man between 45 and 60 years old with active COVID-19.

This clone was seen many times. The V call is TRBV7-9, the J call TRBJ2-1, with a weak D call TRBD1 (5 bases). V lost 0 bases and J lost 4, with 16 bases in between. Germline CDR1 SEHNR, CDR2 FQNEAQ (reference sequence). This CDR3 comprises 17 residues. The chain's CDR3 is CASSLAQGFSPYNEQFF. DNA for the CDR3: TGTGCCAGCAGCTTAGCCCAGGGTTTCTCTCCATACAATGAGCAGTTCTTC.

This clone has a handful of counts. The junction shows a germline mismatch at one end, possibly a read error. V and J are TRBV5-4 and TRBJ1-1; D remains unclear. This CDR3 comprises 14 residues. The germline gives CDR1 SGHNT, CDR2 YYREEE (reference sequence). The CDR3 DNA reads TGTGCCAGCAGATTGGACTCCCGTTCCACTGAAGCTTTCTTT. Its protein product is CASRLDSRSTEAFF.